Sequencing of this TCR beta chain was carried out in a study of blood T cells in healthy people across ages. Study information: Template switching retrieved approximately one barcoded beta molecule for each two T cells. Study-wide results and caveats: It was held that the diversity estimates obtained from one million T cells were underestimates.

The V gene's germline CDR1 is SGHRS and CDR2 YFSETQ. The V end was cut by 0 bases, the J end by 6 bases, with 16 bases between. The CDR3 is 15 amino acids. PCR was performed a second time for roughly 6 to 12 cycles using a sample-barcoded 5' primer and a J-beta primer mix. A single record per CDR3 protein comes from TCRdb applying MiXCR to the 5' RACE reads. This sample yields under 850,000 distinct CDR3 sequences, of which about 34% are seen a single time; under 15% belongs to the top ten. Details on this clonotype: Its antigen is not identified.

The V gene is TRBV5-1, the J gene TRBJ2-7, with D unclear. The sequencing input was blood. The clonotype comes from a young man in good health. CDR3 region: CASSLDGNSGVEQYF. CDR3 nucleotides: TGCGCCAGCAGCTTGGATGGCAATTCGGGCGTCGAGCAGTACTTC.